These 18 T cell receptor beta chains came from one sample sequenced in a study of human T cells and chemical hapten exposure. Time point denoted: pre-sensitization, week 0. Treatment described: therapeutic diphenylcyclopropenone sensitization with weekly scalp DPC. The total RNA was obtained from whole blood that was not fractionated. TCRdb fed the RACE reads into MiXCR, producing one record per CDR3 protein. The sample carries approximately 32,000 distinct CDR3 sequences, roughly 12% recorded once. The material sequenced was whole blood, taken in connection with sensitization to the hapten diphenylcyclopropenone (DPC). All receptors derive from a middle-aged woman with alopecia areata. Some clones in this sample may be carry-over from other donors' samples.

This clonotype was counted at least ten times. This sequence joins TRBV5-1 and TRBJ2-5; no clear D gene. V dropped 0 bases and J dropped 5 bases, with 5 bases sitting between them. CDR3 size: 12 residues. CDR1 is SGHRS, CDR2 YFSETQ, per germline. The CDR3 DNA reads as TGCGCCAGCAGCTTGGAATCCGAGACCCAGTACTTC. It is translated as CASSLESETQYF.

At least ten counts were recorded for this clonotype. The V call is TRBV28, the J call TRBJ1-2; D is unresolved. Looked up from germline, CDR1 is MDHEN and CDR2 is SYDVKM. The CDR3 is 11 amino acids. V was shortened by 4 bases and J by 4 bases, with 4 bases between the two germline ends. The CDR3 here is CASSSRYGYTF. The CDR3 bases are TGTGCCAGCAGTTCACGCTATGGCTACACCTTC.

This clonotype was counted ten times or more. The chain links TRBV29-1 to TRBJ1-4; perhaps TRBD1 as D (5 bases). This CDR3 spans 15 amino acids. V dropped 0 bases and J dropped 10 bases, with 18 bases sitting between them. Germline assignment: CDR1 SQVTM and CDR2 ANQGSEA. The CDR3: CSVEDIGLLGGKLFF. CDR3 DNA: TGCAGCGTTGAAGATATTGGCCTATTGGGGGGAAAACTGTTTTTT. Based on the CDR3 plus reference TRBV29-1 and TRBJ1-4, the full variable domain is SAVISQKPSRDICQRGTSLTIQCQVDSQVTMMFWYRQQPGQSLTLIATANQGSEATYESGFVIDKFPISRPNLTFSTLTVSNMSPEDSSIYLCSVEDIGLLGGKLFFGSGTQLSVL.

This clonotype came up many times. DNA for the CDR3: TGTGCCAGCAGCTTAGTACTAGCGGGACCCGATGAGCAGTTCTTC. Protein product: CASSLVLAGPDEQFF. V and J are TRBV11-2 and TRBJ2-1; 10 bases fit TRBD2. Germline V gene sequence: CDR1 SGHAT, CDR2 FQNNGV. This CDR3 is 15 amino acids long. J lost 8 bases, V lost 1 base, and 5 bases had no gene match.

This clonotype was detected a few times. CDR3 loop: CASSDRRTQETQYF. The CDR3 DNA follows: TGTGCCAGCAGTGATCGTCGGACCCAAGAGACCCAGTACTTC. The chain has TRBV6-1 and TRBJ2-5; no clear D gene. The CDR3 totals 14 residues. CDR1 is MNHNS and CDR2 is SASEGT in the germline V gene. Trimming left V 3 bases short and J 1 base short, with 9 bases between.

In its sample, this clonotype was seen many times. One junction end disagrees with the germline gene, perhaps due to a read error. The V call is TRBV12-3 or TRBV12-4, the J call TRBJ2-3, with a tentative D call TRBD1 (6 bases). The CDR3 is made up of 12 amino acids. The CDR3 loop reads CASSLVGGKIGF. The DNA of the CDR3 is TGTGCCAGCAGTTTGGTAGGGGGAAAGATCGGTTTT.

The CDR3 region has the DNA TGTGCCAGCAGGGGACAGCTAAACACTGAAGCTTTCTTT. Amino acid sequence: CASRGQLNTEAFF. The chain links TRBV2 to TRBJ1-1; 7 nucleotides align to TRBD1. The CDR3 covers 13 residues. The trim removed 6 bases at V and 2 bases at J, leaving 3 bases unmatched. Germline lookup yields CDR1 SNHLY and CDR2 FYNNEI.

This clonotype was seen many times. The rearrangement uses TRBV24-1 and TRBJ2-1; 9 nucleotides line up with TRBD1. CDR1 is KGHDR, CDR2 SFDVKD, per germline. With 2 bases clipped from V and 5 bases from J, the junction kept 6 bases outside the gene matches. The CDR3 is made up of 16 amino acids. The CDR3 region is CATSDSLRDRDNEQFF. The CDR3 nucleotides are TGTGCCACCAGTGATTCGCTCCGGGACAGGGACAATGAGCAGTTCTTC.

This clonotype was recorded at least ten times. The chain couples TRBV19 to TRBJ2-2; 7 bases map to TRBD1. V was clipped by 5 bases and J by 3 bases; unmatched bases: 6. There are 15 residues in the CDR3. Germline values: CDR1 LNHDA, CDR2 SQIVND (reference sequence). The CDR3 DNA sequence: TGTGCCAGTAGTCCCCCCGGGACAGACACCGGGGAGCTGTTTTTT. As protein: CASSPPGTDTGELFF.

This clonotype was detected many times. The CDR3 spells CASSLELGRSEQYF. CDR3 in DNA: TGTGCCAGCAGCTTGGAACTCGGGAGGTCTGAGCAGTACTTC. The gene calls are TRBV11-2 and TRBJ2-7, with 7 bases that match TRBD2. Germline trimming cut 3 bases from V and 7 bases from J; bases unmatched to any gene: 9. CDR3 size: 14 residues. From germline, CDR1 is SGHAT and CDR2 FQNNGV.

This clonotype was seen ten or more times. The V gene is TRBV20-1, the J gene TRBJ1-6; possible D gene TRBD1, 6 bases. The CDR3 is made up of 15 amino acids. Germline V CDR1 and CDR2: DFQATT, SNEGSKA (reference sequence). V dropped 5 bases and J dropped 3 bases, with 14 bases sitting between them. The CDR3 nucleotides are TGCAGTGCTGCCTCGGGGGCAGACTATAATTCACCCCTCCACTTT. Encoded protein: CSAASGADYNSPLHF.

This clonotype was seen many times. CDR3 protein: CAISAGTTNTEAFF. The DNA for the CDR3 is TGTGCCATCAGCGCCGGGACAACAAACACTGAAGCTTTCTTT. The chain links TRBV10-3 to TRBJ1-1, with D possibly TRBD1 on 6 matching bases. The CDR3 runs to 14 residues. Germline V gives CDR1 ENHRY, CDR2 SYGVKD. The V end lost 6 bases, the J end lost 2 bases, and 13 bases lay between the germline ends.

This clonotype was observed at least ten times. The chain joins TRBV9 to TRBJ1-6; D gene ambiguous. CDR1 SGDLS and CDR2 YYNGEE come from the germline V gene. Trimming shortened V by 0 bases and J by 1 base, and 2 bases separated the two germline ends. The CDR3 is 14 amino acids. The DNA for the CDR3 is TGTGCCAGCAGCGTAGATTCCTATAATTCACCCCTCCACTTT. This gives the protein CASSVDSYNSPLHF.

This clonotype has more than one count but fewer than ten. CDR3 sequence (DNA): TGTGCCAGCAGTTTATTTGCAGGGTACACCGGGGAGCTGTTTTTT. The encoded protein is CASSLFAGYTGELFF. This chain connects TRBV27 to TRBJ2-2; a possible D gene is TRBD1 (5 bases). The CDR3 runs to 15 residues. Per the germline V gene, CDR1 is MNHEY and CDR2 is SMNVEV (reference sequence). Deletions cut 1 base from V and 3 bases from J, with 9 bases between.

CDR3 nucleotide sequence: TGTGCCAGCAGCGTCACGGGGTCGGAGACCCAGTACTTC. This gives the protein CASSVTGSETQYF. The genes are TRBV9 and TRBJ2-5, with D perhaps matching TRBD2 (5 bases). Deletions cut 2 bases from V and 5 bases from J, with 10 bases between. The germline V gene has CDR1 SGDLS and CDR2 YYNGEE. CDR3 size: 13 residues.

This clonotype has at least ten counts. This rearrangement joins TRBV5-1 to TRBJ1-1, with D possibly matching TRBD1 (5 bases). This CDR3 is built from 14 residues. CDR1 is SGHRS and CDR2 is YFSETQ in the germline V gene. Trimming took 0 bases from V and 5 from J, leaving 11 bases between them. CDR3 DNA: TGCGCCAGCAGCTTGGCAGGGCAGAATACTGAAGCTTTCTTT. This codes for CASSLAGQNTEAFF.

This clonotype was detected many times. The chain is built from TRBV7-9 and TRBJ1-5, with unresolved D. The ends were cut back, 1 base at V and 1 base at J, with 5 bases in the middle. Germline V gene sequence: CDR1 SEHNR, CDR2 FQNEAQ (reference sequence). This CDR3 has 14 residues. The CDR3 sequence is CASSLERSNQPQHF. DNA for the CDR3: TGTGCCAGCAGCTTAGAGCGGAGCAATCAGCCCCAGCATTTT.

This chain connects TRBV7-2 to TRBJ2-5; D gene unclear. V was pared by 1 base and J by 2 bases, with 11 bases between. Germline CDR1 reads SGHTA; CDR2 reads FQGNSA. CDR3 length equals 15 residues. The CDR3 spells CASSLGPTPQETQYF. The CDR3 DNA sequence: TGTGCCAGCAGCTTAGGCCCGACTCCGCAAGAGACCCAGTACTTC. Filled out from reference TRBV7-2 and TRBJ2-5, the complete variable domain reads GAGVSQSPSNKVTEKGKDVELRCDPISGHTALYWYRQSLGQGLEFLIYFQGNSAPDKSGLPSDRFSAERTGGSVSTLTIQRTQQEDSAVYLCASSLGPTPQETQYFGPGTRLLVL.